Following are 14 T cell receptor beta chains from one sample sequenced in a study of long-term antiretroviral therapy in people with HIV. Run at survey level, the immunoSEQ assay was version v3.0. Libraries were prepared by immunoSEQ multiplex PCR; TCRdb keeps only in-frame clonotypes and omits some of them. This table has around 30,000 clones, approximately 94% appearing once. Sample: unsorted PBMCs, taken 7.4 years after starting antiretroviral therapy. The receptors stem from a man in his forties or fifties with HIV.

The rearrangement joins TRBV15 to TRBJ1-6; D unresolved. Germline V gene data show CDR1 as LNHNV and CDR2 as YYDKDF (reference sequence). CDR3 length: 16 residues. V was trimmed by 0 bases and J by 7 bases, leaving 13 bases between them. The CDR3 loop reads CATSRDLAGWNSPLHF. The CDR3, as DNA: TGTGCCACCAGCAGAGATCTGGCCGGGTGGAATTCACCCCTCCACTTT.

V and J are TRBV12-5 and TRBJ2-7, with 8 positions matching TRBD1. The CDR3 extends over 17 amino acids. Looked up from germline, CDR1 is LGHNT and CDR2 is FRNRAP. The V and J ends lost 1 base and 3 bases, in that order; junction bases with no gene match: 11. CDR3 amino acids: CASGLASLTGADYEQYF. In DNA, the CDR3 is TGTGCTAGTGGTTTGGCATCGCTGACAGGGGCCGACTACGAGCAGTACTTC.

V gene TRBV6-5 combines with J gene TRBJ1-1; no definite D call. Deletions cut 2 bases from V and 5 bases from J, with 9 bases between. CDR3 length: 13 residues. CDR1 is MNHEY, CDR2 SVGAGI, per germline. CDR3 nucleotide sequence: TGTGCCAGCAGTTACGAGGGCTCGACTGAAGCTTTCTTT. It translates to CASSYEGSTEAFF.

The genes are TRBV10-3 and TRBJ1-6; 7 bases line up with TRBD1. V shed 8 bases and J 7 bases; nucleotides not matched to a gene: 8. The CDR3 covers 14 residues. Germline CDR1 reads ENHRY; CDR2 reads SYGVKD. The CDR3 loop is CAIAKGAQNSPLHF. CDR3 coding DNA: TGTGCCATCGCAAAGGGGGCGCAGAATTCACCCCTCCACTTT.

The gene calls are TRBV5-4 and TRBJ1-1; no firm D call. The CDR3 has 16 residues. Germline V gene lookup returns CDR1 SGHNT and CDR2 YYREEE (reference sequence). Trimming shortened V by 5 bases and J by 1 base, and 18 bases separated the two germline ends. CDR3 in DNA: TGTGCCAGCAGTTCGGCCAAGCACTCAGCGAACACTGAAGCTTTCTTT. The encoded protein is CASSSAKHSANTEAFF.

The rearrangement uses TRBV19 and TRBJ1-5; 7 positions agree with TRBD1. This CDR3 is 15 amino acids long. V shed 3 bases and J 5 bases; nucleotides not matched to a gene: 7. The germline CDR1 and CDR2 sequences are LNHDA and SQIVND (reference sequence). The CDR3 sequence is CASSMGIDRDQPQHF. Here the CDR3 DNA reads TGTGCCAGTAGTATGGGGATTGACAGGGATCAGCCCCAGCATTTT.

J is TRBJ2-7 and V is TRBV30; a possible D gene is TRBD1 (5 bases). The CDR3 loop spans 13 amino acids. The germline CDR1 and CDR2 sequences are GTSNPN and SVGIG (reference sequence). V shed 3 bases and J shed 3 bases, with 12 bases lying between them. Here the CDR3 DNA reads TGTGCCTGGAGCGAACAGGAGTACTACGAGCAGTACTTC. This gives the protein CAWSEQEYYEQYF.

The chain couples TRBV6-5 to TRBJ2-7; D uncertain. The CDR3 covers 13 residues. Germline CDR1 is MNHEY and CDR2 is SVGAGI. V was clipped by 5 bases and J by 7 bases, with 15 bases between them. CDR3 loop: CASSPTPTREQYF. CDR3 DNA: TGTGCCAGCAGTCCCACCCCGACCCGGGAGCAGTACTTC.

The chain links TRBV5-1 to TRBJ1-5, with TRBD1 matching 7 bases. Germline lookup yields CDR1 SGHRS and CDR2 YFSETQ. The CDR3 loop spans 19 amino acids. J gave up 5 bases and V 2 bases, and 19 bases lay outside the gene matches. The CDR3 loop is CASSFVLSGGSFVDQPQHF. In nucleotides, the CDR3 is TGCGCCAGCAGCTTCGTACTCTCAGGGGGGAGCTTCGTCGATCAGCCCCAGCATTTT.

CDR3 nucleotide sequence: TGCGCCAGCAGCCCCGGGAGCACAGATACGCAGTATTTT. It codes for CASSPGSTDTQYF. This sequence joins TRBV4-1 and TRBJ2-3, with unresolved D. The V end was cut by 4 bases, the J end by 0 bases, with 5 bases between. Germline loops: CDR1 MGHRA, CDR2 YSYEKL. The CDR3 is made up of 13 amino acids.

The chain links TRBV12-5 to TRBJ2-3; 12 bases match TRBD2. The CDR3 loop spans 15 amino acids. CDR1 is LGHNT, CDR2 FRNRAP, per germline. J lost 4 bases, V lost 1 base, and 0 bases had no gene match. The DNA of the CDR3 is TGTGCTAGTGGTTTGGGGACTAGCGGGGCAGATACGCAGTATTTT. This gives the protein CASGLGTSGADTQYF. Looking up the rest from reference TRBV12-5 and TRBJ2-3 gives the full variable domain: DARVTQTPRHKVTEMGQEVTMRCQPILGHNTVFWYRQTMMQGLELLAYFRNRAPLDDSGMPKDRFSAEMPDATLATLKIQPSEPRDSAVYFCASGLGTSGADTQYFGPGTRLTVL.

The V gene is TRBV7-2, the J gene TRBJ1-6, with a tentative D call TRBD1 (6 bases). The CDR3 extends over 17 amino acids. Germline lookup yields CDR1 SGHTA and CDR2 FQGNSA. V was shortened by 4 bases and J by 5 bases, with 18 bases between the two germline ends. CDR3 nucleotides: TGTGCCAGCAGCTCATTTCGCCGGAACAGGGATAATTCACCCCTCCACTTT. Protein: CASSSFRRNRDNSPLHF.

This clone was detected only a few times. This sequence joins TRBV6-1 and TRBJ2-7; D might be TRBD2 (6 bases). The CDR3 covers 14 residues. Germline loops: CDR1 MNHNS, CDR2 SASEGT. V dropped 3 bases and J dropped 3 bases, with 12 bases sitting between them. The CDR3 protein is CASSDTGLYYEQYF. As DNA, the CDR3 is TGTGCCAGCAGTGATACGGGACTCTACTACGAGCAGTACTTC.

The rearrangement links TRBV2 to TRBJ1-2; tentatively, D is TRBD1 (6 bases). The CDR3 covers 15 residues. Deletions cut 1 base from V and 4 bases from J, with 13 bases between. Germline CDR1 reads SNHLY; CDR2 reads FYNNEI. The CDR3 sequence is CASSEEGEWGYGYTF. In nucleotides, the CDR3 is TGTGCCAGCAGTGAAGAGGGGGAATGGGGCTATGGCTACACCTTC.